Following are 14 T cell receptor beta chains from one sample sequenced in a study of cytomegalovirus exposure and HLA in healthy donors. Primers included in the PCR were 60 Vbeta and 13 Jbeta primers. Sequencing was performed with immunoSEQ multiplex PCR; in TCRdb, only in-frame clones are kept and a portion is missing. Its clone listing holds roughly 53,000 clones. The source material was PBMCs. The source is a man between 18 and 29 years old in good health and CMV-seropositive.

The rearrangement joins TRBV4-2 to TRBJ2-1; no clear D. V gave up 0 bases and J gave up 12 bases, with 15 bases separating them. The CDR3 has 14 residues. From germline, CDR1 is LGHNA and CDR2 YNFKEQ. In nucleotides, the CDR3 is TGTGCCAGCAGCCAAGATCTAACGTGGCAGGTGCAGTTCTTC. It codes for CASSQDLTWQVQFF.

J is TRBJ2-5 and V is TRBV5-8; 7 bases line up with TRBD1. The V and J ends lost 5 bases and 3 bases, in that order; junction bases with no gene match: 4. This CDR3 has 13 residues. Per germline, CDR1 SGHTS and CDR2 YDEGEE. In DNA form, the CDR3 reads TGTGCCAGCAGTATACAGGGGAAAGAGACCCAGTACTTC. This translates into CASSIQGKETQYF.

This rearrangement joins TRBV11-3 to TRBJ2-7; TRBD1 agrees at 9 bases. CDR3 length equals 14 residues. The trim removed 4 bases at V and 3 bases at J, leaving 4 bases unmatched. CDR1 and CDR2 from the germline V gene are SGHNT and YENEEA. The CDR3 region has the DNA TGTGCCAGCAGCTCTGGGACAGGGAGCTACGAGCAGTACTTC. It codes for CASSSGTGSYEQYF.

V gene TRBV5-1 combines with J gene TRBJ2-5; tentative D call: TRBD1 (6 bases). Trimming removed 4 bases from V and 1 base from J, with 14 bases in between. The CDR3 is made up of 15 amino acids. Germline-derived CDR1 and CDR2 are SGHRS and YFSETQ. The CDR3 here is CASSVQGPPQETQYF. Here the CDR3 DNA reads TGCGCCAGCAGCGTACAGGGTCCCCCCCAAGAGACCCAGTACTTC.

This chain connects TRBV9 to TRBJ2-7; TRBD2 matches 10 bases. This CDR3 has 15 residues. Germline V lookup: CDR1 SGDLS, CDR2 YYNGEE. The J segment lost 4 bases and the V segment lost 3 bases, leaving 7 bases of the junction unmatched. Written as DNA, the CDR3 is TGTGCCAGCAGCGCCGGAGGGACTAGCGTATACGAGCAGTACTTC. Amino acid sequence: CASSAGGTSVYEQYF. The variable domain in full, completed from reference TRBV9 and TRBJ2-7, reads DSGVTQTPKHLITATGQRVTLRCSPRSGDLSVYWYQQSLDQGLQFLIQYYNGEERAKGNILERFSAQQFPDLHSELNLSSLELGDSALYFCASSAGGTSVYEQYFGPGTRLTVT.

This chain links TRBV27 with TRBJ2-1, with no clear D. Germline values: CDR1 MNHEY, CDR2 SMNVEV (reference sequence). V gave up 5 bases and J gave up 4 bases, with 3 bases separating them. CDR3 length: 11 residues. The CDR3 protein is CASSRYNEQFF. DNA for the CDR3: TGTGCCAGCAGTCGGTACAATGAGCAGTTCTTC.

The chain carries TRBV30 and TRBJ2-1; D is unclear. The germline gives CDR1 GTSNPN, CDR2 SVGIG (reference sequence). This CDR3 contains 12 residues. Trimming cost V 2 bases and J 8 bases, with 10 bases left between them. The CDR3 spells CAWSTLGHEQFF. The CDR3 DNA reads TGTGCCTGGAGTACCCTGGGCCATGAGCAGTTCTTC.

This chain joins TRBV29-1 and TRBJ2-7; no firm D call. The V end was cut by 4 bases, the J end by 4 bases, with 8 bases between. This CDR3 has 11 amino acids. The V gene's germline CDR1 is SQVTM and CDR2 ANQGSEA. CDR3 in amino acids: CSVGFEYEQYF. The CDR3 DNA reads TGCAGCGTTGGATTCGAGTACGAGCAGTACTTC.

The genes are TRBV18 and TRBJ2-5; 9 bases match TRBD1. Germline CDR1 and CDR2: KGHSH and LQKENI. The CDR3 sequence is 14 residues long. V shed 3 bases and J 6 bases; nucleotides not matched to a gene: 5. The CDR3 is CASSPYRGQKTQYF. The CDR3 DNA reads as TGTGCCAGCTCACCCTACAGGGGGCAGAAGACCCAGTACTTC.

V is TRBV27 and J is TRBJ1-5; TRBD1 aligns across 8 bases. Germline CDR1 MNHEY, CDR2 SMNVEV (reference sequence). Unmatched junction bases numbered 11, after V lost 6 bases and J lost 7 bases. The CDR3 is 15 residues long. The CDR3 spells CASRQKQGGGQPQHF. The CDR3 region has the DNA TGTGCCAGCAGGCAGAAACAGGGGGGTGGCCAGCCCCAGCATTTT.

CDR3 DNA: TGCAGCGTCGAAATCGGAGGGGAGACCCAGTACTTC. This gives the protein CSVEIGGETQYF. This chain connects TRBV29-1 to TRBJ2-5, with D maybe TRBD2 (6 bases). Trimming took off 6 bases at V and 5 bases at J, with 13 bases between the two ends. The CDR3 runs to 12 residues. CDR1 and CDR2 (germline): SQVTM, ANQGSEA.

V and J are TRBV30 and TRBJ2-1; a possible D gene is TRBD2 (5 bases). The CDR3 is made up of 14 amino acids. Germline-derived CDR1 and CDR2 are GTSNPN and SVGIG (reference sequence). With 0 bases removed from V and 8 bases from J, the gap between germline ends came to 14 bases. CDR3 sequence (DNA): TGTGCCTGGAGTGTACCCGGAACTAGTTATGAGCAGTTCTTC. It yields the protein CAWSVPGTSYEQFF.

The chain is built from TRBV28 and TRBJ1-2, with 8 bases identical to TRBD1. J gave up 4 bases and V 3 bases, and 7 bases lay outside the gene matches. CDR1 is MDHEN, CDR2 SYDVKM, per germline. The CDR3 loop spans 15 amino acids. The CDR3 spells CASSLPGGTGYGYTF. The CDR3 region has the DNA TGTGCCAGCAGTTTGCCAGGGGGCACGGGCTATGGCTACACCTTC.

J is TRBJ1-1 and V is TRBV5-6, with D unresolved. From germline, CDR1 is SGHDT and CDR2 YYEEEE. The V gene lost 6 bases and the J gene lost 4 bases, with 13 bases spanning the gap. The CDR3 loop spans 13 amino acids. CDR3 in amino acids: CASNRGLSTEAFF. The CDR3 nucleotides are TGTGCCAGCAACCGCGGTTTAAGCACTGAAGCTTTCTTT.